Here is one T cell receptor (beta chain) with its context. The assay was immunoSEQ multiplex PCR, and TCRdb's table has in-frame clones only and misses some. The data hold a few hundred thousand clones, with 80% to 90% observed a single time. Germline V gives CDR1 LGHNT, CDR2 FRNRAP. CDR3 length: 17 amino acids. The ends lost 6 bases at V and 1 base at J; junction bases unmatched: 11. The source of the sample is a study of blood T cell repertoires in COVID-19. The origin of this receptor is a man in his 60s with acute or convalescent COVID-19. V usage is TRBV12-5 and J usage is TRBJ2-2, with 7 bases that match TRBD1. The sample consisted of peripheral blood. The CDR3 loop is CASGPNRDRWNTGELFF. The CDR3 DNA sequence: TGTGCTAGTGGCCCAAACCGGGACAGATGGAACACCGGGGAGCTGTTTTTT.